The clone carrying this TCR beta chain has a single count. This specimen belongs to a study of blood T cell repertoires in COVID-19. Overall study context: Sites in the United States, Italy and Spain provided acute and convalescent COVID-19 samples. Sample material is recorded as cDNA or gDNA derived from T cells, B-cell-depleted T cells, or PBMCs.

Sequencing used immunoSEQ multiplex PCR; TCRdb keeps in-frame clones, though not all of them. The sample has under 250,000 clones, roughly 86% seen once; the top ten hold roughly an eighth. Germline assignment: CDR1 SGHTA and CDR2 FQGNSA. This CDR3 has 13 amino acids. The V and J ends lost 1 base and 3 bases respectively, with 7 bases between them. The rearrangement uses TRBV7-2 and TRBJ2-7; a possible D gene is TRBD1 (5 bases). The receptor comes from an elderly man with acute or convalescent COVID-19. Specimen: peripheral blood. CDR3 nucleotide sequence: TGTGCCAGCAGCTTAGTGACAGACTACGAGCAGTACTTC. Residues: CASSLVTDYEQYF.